Detailed here is one TCR beta chain. Its antigen remains unidentified. The table came from immunoSEQ multiplex PCR; TCRdb's copy has only in-frame clones and leaves some out. The sample consists of around 86,000 clones, 85% to 95% of them appearing once. The data derive from a study of cytomegalovirus exposure and HLA in healthy donors. Germline V gives CDR1 SGHTA, CDR2 FQGTGA. Trimming removed 0 bases at V and 7 bases at J, with 7 bases between. The CDR3 runs 13 residues. Findings and limits, study-wide: Listed as cytomegalovirus-associated were over 150 TCR beta chains.

This chain joins TRBV7-3 and TRBJ2-1; perhaps TRBD2 as D (5 bases). This clonotype was sampled from a woman between 25 and 40 years old in good health and CMV-seropositive. Sequenced: PBMCs. CDR3 coding DNA: TGTGCCAGCAGCTTAACCGGGGTAAATGAGCAGTTCTTC. Its protein product is CASSLTGVNEQFF.